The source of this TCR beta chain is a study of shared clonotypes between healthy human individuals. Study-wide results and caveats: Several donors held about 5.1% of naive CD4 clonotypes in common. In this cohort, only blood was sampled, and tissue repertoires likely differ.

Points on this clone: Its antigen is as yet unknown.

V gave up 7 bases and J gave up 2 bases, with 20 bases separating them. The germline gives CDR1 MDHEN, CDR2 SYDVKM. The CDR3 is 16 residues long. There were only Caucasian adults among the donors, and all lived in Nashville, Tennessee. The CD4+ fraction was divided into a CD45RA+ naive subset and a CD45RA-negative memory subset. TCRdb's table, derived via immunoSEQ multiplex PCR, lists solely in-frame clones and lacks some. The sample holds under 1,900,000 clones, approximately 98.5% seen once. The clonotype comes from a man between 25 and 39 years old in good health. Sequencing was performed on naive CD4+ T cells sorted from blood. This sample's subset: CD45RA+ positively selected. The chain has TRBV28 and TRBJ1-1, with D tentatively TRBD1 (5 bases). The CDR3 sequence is CASKSGTRGTNTEAFF. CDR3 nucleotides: TGTGCCAGCAAATCCGGGACGAGAGGGACCAACACTGAAGCTTTCTTT.